The table lists the clone carrying this T cell receptor beta chain with a few counts. This specimen belongs to a study of Graves' ophthalmopathy and Graves' hyperthyroidism. V shed 0 bases and J 4 bases; nucleotides not matched to a gene: 9. Germline CDR1 reads SGHDT; CDR2 reads YYEEEE. This CDR3 comprises 16 residues. Ophthalmopathy donors were characterized by moderate-to-severe activity, CAS of at least 3, NOSPECS of at least 4, and duration under 3 months. Orbital computed tomography, thyroid ultrasound, TRAb, serum thyroxine and clinical symptoms formed the basis of diagnosis. Amplified TCR beta CDR3 regions were obtained using RNA transcripts as template. Following a first-round RT-PCR that used HTBI primers, a second-round multiplex PCR was carried out. MiXCR, applied by TCRdb to the multiplex PCR reads, yields one record per CDR3 protein. The sample gives roughly 480,000 distinct CDR3 sequences, 13% to 15% of which show up once; roughly 10% is in the top ten.

This receptor was taken from a woman aged 25-40 years with Graves' ophthalmopathy. Sequencing input: blood. V usage is TRBV5-6 and J usage is TRBJ1-1, with TRBD1 matching over 7 bases. The CDR3: CASSLALRGRRTEAFF. DNA of the CDR3: TGTGCCAGCAGCTTGGCCTTGAGGGGGCGCCGCACTGAAGCTTTCTTT.